This TCR beta chain was found in a study of post-analysis software for immune sequencing data. Incorporated into the TCR beta cDNA libraries were unique molecular identifiers, which served to reduce PCR and sequencing biases. MiXCR, run by TCRdb on the PCR reads, gives a single entry per CDR3 protein. The profile shows 450,000 to 650,000 distinct CDR3 sequences, 44% of them singletons. The CDR3 is 16 amino acids. Trimming stripped 1 base from V and 7 bases from J, with 18 bases between. Germline V CDR1 and CDR2: SGHRS, YFSETQ. Study-wide findings and caveats: Patients showed TRBV5-6, TRBV5-1 and TRBV20-1 among five TRBV segments more frequent than in controls.

On this clonotype itself: Its antigen is not identified.

This clonotype was obtained from a girl aged 5 to 17 with multiple sclerosis. Sequencing was done on a sample of blood. The gene calls are TRBV5-1 and TRBJ2-1; perhaps TRBD2 as D (7 bases). The CDR3 spells CASSLFLGGAENEQFF. The CDR3 coding sequence is TGCGCCAGCAGCTTGTTCCTTGGGGGGGCCGAAAATGAGCAGTTCTTC.